The rows below give T cell receptor beta chains drawn from one sample of a study of CXCR3-negative and CXCR3-positive naive CD8 T cells. TCRdb reprocessed the 5' RACE reads; each CDR3 protein has one entry and no DNA is given. This sample's clone table lists about 56,000 distinct CDR3 sequences. Sequencing input: memory CD8+ T cells from blood. Every receptor here comes from a human donor in good health. Some clones in this sample may be carry-over from other donors' samples. The CDR3 runs from the conserved cysteine through the conserved F or W. Expanded clones are given a class, and other clones once, few, many or no size at all.

CDR3 protein,V gene,J gene,clone size,CDR3 length
CASSSSPGGGNEQYF,TRBV7-9,TRBJ2-7,-,15
CASSLRLSSKQFF,TRBV28,TRBJ2-1,-,13
CSVEDSAADTQYF,TRBV29-1,TRBJ2-3,-,13
CASSYADTGELFF,TRBV6-2/TRBV6-3,TRBJ2-2,-,13
CSVVNGTVWFF,TRBV29-1,TRBJ2-1,-,11
CASSSLAGGETQYF,TRBV7-8,TRBJ2-5,-,14
CSARGLGTGDYEQYF,TRBV20-1,TRBJ2-7,medium-sized,15
CSVTDSDGSYNEQFF,TRBV20-1,TRBJ2-1,-,15
CSVEPPSRSSYNEQFF,TRBV29-1,TRBJ2-1,-,16
CASSVRDRAGEQFF,TRBV6-2/TRBV6-3,TRBJ2-1,-,14
CASSLWPGADEQFF,TRBV5-1,TRBJ2-1,-,14
CASSDTSGNEQFF,TRBV7-3,TRBJ2-1,-,13
CASSHMSAHRELFF,TRBV3-1,TRBJ2-2,-,14
CASSFMASPIYEQYF,TRBV7-3,TRBJ2-7,-,15
CASTEAGVETQYF,TRBV6-5,TRBJ2-5,-,13
CASSVDGMVRRYTF,TRBV9,TRBJ1-2,-,14
CSVDRTSYNEQFF,TRBV29-1,TRBJ2-1,-,13
CASSLKSSYEQYF,TRBV27,TRBJ2-7,-,13
CSDIGRGLAGCRQFF,TRBV20-1,TRBJ2-1,-,15
CASSLWEGGHYEQYF,TRBV12-3/TRBV12-4,TRBJ2-7,-,15
CASSPQGWGNSPLHF,TRBV7-2,TRBJ1-6,-,15
CASSPTGQGNNEQFF,TRBV7-9,TRBJ2-1,-,15
CASREGPSANEQFF,TRBV7-3,TRBJ2-1,-,14
CAAYGSSGTNEQFF,TRBV2,TRBJ2-1,-,14
CSPLSRTPWDGYTF,TRBV20-1,TRBJ1-2,-,14
CSVEGQASGQETQYF,TRBV29-1,TRBJ2-5,-,15
CASSTTGELFF,TRBV6-2/TRBV6-3,TRBJ2-2,-,11
CASSQSGLSNPYEQYF,TRBV3-1,TRBJ2-7,-,16
CASSWGQGGYEQYF,TRBV7-9,TRBJ2-7,-,14
CASSPLIQGHEQYF,TRBV7-2,TRBJ2-7,-,14
CASSQAPLEGLNSPLHF,TRBV4-2,TRBJ1-6,-,17
CASSLTGQGGEQYF,TRBV7-3,TRBJ2-7,-,14
CASSIRTGELFF,TRBV25-1,TRBJ2-2,-,12
CASSDGVAGGAVYTQYF,TRBV2,TRBJ2-3,-,17
CASSYHPTSGKETQYF,TRBV6-5,TRBJ2-5,-,16
CASKSGASYEQYF,TRBV5-1,TRBJ2-7,-,13
CASSEPGTEAFF,TRBV9,TRBJ1-1,-,12
CSARPPGLAGDQAYNEQFF,TRBV20-1,TRBJ2-1,-,19
CASSDTGGEQFF,TRBV7-9,TRBJ2-1,-,12
CASSLLVQGDGYTF,TRBV7-2,TRBJ1-2,-,14
CASSLAALAGGTTDTQYF,TRBV7-8,TRBJ2-3,-,18
CASSWEASGEYEQFF,TRBV28,TRBJ2-1,-,15
CASSIWVGVNQPQHF,TRBV21-1,TRBJ1-5,-,15
CSARERTAAYEQYF,TRBV20-1,TRBJ2-7,-,14
CASRGRGAGELFF,TRBV6-1,TRBJ2-2,-,13
CASSPDTLSYNEQFF,TRBV7-9,TRBJ2-1,-,15
CASSPPATGGYEQYF,TRBV7-9,TRBJ2-7,-,15
CASSRLRLSNQPQHF,TRBV5-4,TRBJ1-5,-,15
CSAFDGSLGGYTF,TRBV29-1,TRBJ1-2,-,13